This entry concerns a single T cell receptor beta chain. The sample originates from a study of blood T cell repertoires in COVID-19. Unmatched junction bases numbered 10, after V lost 2 bases and J lost 7 bases. This CDR3 has 16 residues. Germline CDR1 reads MNHNY; CDR2 reads SVGAGI (reference sequence). The repertoire was sequenced with immunoSEQ multiplex PCR; TCRdb's copy has only in-frame clones and lacks some. The table lists tens of thousands of clones, around 81% of them singletons. The chain couples TRBV6-6 to TRBJ1-2; TRBD1 agrees at 10 bases. This clonotype was sampled from a human donor in a cohort sampled during active COVID-19. The sample comprised peripheral blood. The CDR3 loop is CASSYIDRGPAGGYTF. CDR3 DNA: TGTGCCAGCAGTTACATCGACAGGGGGCCGGCGGGTGGCTACACCTTC.